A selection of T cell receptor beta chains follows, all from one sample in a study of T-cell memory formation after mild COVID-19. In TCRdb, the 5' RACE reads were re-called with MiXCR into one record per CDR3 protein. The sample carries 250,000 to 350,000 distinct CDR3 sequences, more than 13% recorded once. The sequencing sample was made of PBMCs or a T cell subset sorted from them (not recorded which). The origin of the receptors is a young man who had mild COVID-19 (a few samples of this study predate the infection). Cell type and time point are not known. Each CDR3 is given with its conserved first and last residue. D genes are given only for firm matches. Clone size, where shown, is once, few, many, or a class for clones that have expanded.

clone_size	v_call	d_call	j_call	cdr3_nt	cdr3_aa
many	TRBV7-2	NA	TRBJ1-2	TGTGCCAGCAGCTTAGGGGCGCCGCGGAGCTATGGCTACACCTTC	CASSLGAPRSYGYTF
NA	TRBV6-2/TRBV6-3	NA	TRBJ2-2	TGTGCCAGCAGCCATTCCAGGGAGCTGTTTTTT	CASSHSRELFF
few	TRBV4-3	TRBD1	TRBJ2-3	TGCGCCAGCAGCCAAAGGGGACAGGCCTCTGATACGCAGTATTTT	CASSQRGQASDTQYF
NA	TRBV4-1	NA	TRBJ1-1	TGCGCCAGCAGCTCTCGGTGGACTGAAGCTTTCTTT	CASSSRWTEAFF
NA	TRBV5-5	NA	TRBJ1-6	TGTGCCAGCAGCTTAGGGGGACTGAATTCACCCCTCCACTTT	CASSLGGLNSPLHF
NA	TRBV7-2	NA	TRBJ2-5	TGTGCCAGCAGCTCGCTCCTATTCGGAAGTGGGACCCAGTACTTC	CASSSLLFGSGTQYF
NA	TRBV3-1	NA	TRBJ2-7	TGTGCCAGCAGCCAAGATACCCGTGCCTACGAGCAGTACTTC	CASSQDTRAYEQYF
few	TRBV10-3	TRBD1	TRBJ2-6	TGTGCCATCAGTGAGTCAGGGACAGGGAGAACTGGGGCCAACGTCCTGACTTTC	CAISESGTGRTGANVLTF
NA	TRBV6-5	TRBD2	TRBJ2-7	TGTGCCAGCAGCCCGGGGGGGCCCGAGCAGTACTTC	CASSPGGPEQYF
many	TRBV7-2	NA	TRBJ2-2	TGTGCCAGCAGCTTAGATATGGTAGCCGGGGAGCTGTTTTTT	CASSLDMVAGELFF
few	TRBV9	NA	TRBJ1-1	TGTGCCAGCAGCGTATCCCCCCAGGTCATGAACACTGAAGCTTTCTTT	CASSVSPQVMNTEAFF
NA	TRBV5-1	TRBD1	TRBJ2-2	TGCGCCAGCAGCCCCCGACAGGGGGCGGAGAACACCGGGGAGCTGTTTTTT	CASSPRQGAENTGELFF
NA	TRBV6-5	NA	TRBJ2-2	TGTGCCAGCAGCGGAGAGTTTTATGCCGGGGAGCTGTTTTTT	CASSGEFYAGELFF
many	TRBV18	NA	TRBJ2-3	TGTGCCAGCTCACCACCTAGAGGAGGGACAGATACGCAGTATTTT	CASSPPRGGTDTQYF
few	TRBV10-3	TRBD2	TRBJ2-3	TGTGCCATCAGTGAGGAAAGCGGGGACACAGATACGCAGTATTTT	CAISEESGDTDTQYF
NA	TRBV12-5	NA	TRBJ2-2	TGTGCTAGTGGTTGGGGACCGAGAGAGAAAGACACCGGGGAGCTGTTTTTT	CASGWGPREKDTGELFF
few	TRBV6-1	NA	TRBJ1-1	TGTGCCAGCAGTCGAGGACGGACCATGAACACTGAAGCTTTCTTT	CASSRGRTMNTEAFF
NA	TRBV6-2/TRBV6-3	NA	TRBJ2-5	TGTGCCAGCAGAATAAACCAAGAGACCCAGTACTTC	CASRINQETQYF
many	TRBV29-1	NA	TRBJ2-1	TGCAGCGTTGCTCTTGGGGTTGAGGGTGAGCAGTTCTTC	CSVALGVEGEQFF
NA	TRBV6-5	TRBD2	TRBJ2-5	TGTGCCAGCAGCAACCAATATGTTTTACTAGCGGGGGGCCAGTACCAAGAGACCCAGTACTTC	CASSNQYVLLAGGQYQETQYF